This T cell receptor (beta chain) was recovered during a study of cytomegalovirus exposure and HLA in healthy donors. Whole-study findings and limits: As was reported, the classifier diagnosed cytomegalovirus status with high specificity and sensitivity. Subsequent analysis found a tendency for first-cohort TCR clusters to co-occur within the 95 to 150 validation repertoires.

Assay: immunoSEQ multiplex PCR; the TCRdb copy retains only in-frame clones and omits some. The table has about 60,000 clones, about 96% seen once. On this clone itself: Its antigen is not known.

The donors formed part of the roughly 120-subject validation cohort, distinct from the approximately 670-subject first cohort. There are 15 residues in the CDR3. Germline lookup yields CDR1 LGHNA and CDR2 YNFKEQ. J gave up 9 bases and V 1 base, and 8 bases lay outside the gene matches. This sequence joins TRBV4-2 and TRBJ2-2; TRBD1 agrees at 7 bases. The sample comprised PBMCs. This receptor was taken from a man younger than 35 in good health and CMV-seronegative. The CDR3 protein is CASSQAGGSEWELFF. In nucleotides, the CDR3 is TGTGCCAGCAGCCAAGCAGGGGGAAGTGAATGGGAGCTGTTTTTT.